This T cell receptor (beta chain) is from a study of T cells after yellow fever vaccination. The wider study: Low-cell-number fractions were prepared with SMART-Seq v4 Ultra Low Input. Study results and limitations: Primary-vaccination clones mostly resurfaced post-booster (about 95% CD4, approximately 87% CD8). Faster peaking, at day 5 versus 15, marked a secondary response that was weaker.

This CDR3 contains 14 residues. V was pared by 6 bases and J by 2 bases, with 4 bases of the junction left unmatched. Germline V gene data show CDR1 as ENHRY and CDR2 as SYGVKD. This clonotype was counted ten times or more. Its matching antigen is unknown. MiXCR was run by TCRdb on the 5' RACE reads, yielding one entry per CDR3 protein. The top ten hold around 3.2% of the sample, which has some 300,000 distinct CDR3 sequences, around 11% seen once. The sequences come from CD4+ T cells sorted from PBMCs, collected 45 days after the yellow fever booster vaccination. This clonotype originated in a man younger than 30 who received the YFV17D yellow fever vaccine. The rearrangement uses TRBV10-3 and TRBJ1-1, with 9 bases matching TRBD1. CDR3 residues: CAIRRTGDNTEAFF. CDR3 sequence (DNA): TGTGCCATCAGGAGGACAGGGGATAACACTGAAGCTTTCTTT.